A selection of T cell receptor beta chains follows, all from one sample in a study of blood T cell repertoires in COVID-19. Data came from immunoSEQ multiplex PCR; TCRdb stores just in-frame clones and leaves some out. This table holds tens of thousands of clones, 80% to 90% found once. Sequenced material: peripheral blood. The receptors originated from a woman of 80 years or more with active or convalescent COVID-19. Both conserved end residues are part of each CDR3. The D gene is left open where the match is weak. The size of a clone is reported for some rows only, either as once, few or many, or as a class for expanded clones.

NA TRBJ1-2 few TRBV4-3 TGCGCCAGCAGCCAAGAGGGGGCGGCAGGGTATGGCTACACCTTC CASSQEGAAGYGYTF
TRBD2 TRBJ2-5 NA TRBV28 TGTGCCAGCAGTGGCCCGGGGGGGACGGCCGGGACCCAGTACTTC CASSGPGGTAGTQYF
NA TRBJ2-1 once TRBV5-1 TGCGCCAGCAGCTTGGCGGGGAACAACTACAATGAGCAGTTCTTC CASSLAGNNYNEQFF
NA TRBJ1-2 NA TRBV4-2 TGTGCCAGCAGCCAAGTCCTACAGAAATTCTATGGCTACACCTTC CASSQVLQKFYGYTF
NA TRBJ1-1 NA TRBV4-1 TGCGCCAGCAGCCCCTATCAGGGGTACACTGAAGCTTTCTTT CASSPYQGYTEAFF
TRBD1 TRBJ1-4 NA TRBV28 TGTGCCAGCAGTTTATTGGGGACAGTCGCCGAAAAACTGTTTTTT CASSLLGTVAEKLFF
TRBD2 TRBJ2-7 NA TRBV7-2 TGTGCCAGCAGCTACGAGTCACTAGCGGGATTCGAGCAGTACTTC CASSYESLAGFEQYF
TRBD1 TRBJ2-4 NA TRBV7-2 TGTGCCAGCAGCTCCCCGGGACAGGGCAAAAACATTCAGTACTTC CASSSPGQGKNIQYF
NA TRBJ2-7 NA TRBV6-5 TGTGCCAGCAGTTACCGTCAGGGCTACGAGCAGTACTTC CASSYRQGYEQYF
NA TRBJ2-7 NA TRBV3-1/TRBV3-2 TGTGCCAGCAGCCAACCAAGCCCCGTTTTGAGGGTATTAGGCGAGCAGTACTTC CASSQPSPVLRVLGEQYF
NA TRBJ2-7 NA TRBV13 TGTGCCAGCAGCCTCAGGCAGGGAGGGCAGTACTTC CASSLRQGGQYF
TRBD1 TRBJ2-1 once TRBV5-1 TGCGCCAGCAGCCCCCGGACAGGGGACGGGAATGAGCAGTTCTTC CASSPRTGDGNEQFF
TRBD2 TRBJ2-3 NA TRBV30 TGTGCCTGGAGCTTGGGACTAGCGGGAGGAAAGGGGACAGATACGCAGTATTTT CAWSLGLAGGKGTDTQYF
NA TRBJ1-3 once TRBV7-9 TGTGCCAGCAGCGCCACAGGGAACTCTGGAAACACCATATATTTT CASSATGNSGNTIYF
NA TRBJ1-5 few TRBV30 TGTGCCTGGAGGCAGGGGTCTAATCAGCCCCAGCATTTT CAWRQGSNQPQHF
NA TRBJ1-5 NA TRBV4-1 TGCGCCAGCAGCCGAAAGGGGGGGGCGGGGAATCAGCCCCAGCATTTT CASSRKGGAGNQPQHF
NA TRBJ1-1 NA TRBV7-8 TGTGCCAGCAGCCTAGGTTGGCCGTTCCTGGGCGAAGCTGAAGCTTTCTTT CASSLGWPFLGEAEAFF
NA TRBJ1-2 NA TRBV5-6 TGTGCCAGCAGCTGGGTGGACGGGGAAAACTATGGCTACACCTTC CASSWVDGENYGYTF
TRBD2 TRBJ2-6 NA TRBV7-3 TGTGCCAGCAGCTCCCAACTAGCGGGGGCTTCTGGGGCCAACGTCCTGACTTTC CASSSQLAGASGANVLTF
TRBD2 TRBJ2-1 NA TRBV19 TGTGCCAGTAGTCAGCGGGAGGGCCAAAACAATGAGCAGTTCTTC CASSQREGQNNEQFF
TRBD2 TRBJ2-2 few TRBV7-9 TGTGCCAGCAGCTTGGGACTAGCGGAGAACACCGGGGAGCTGTTTTTT CASSLGLAENTGELFF
NA TRBJ2-7 NA TRBV14 TGTGCCAGCAGACGTACCGCTGGGGGCCACGAGCAGTACTTC CASRRTAGGHEQYF
NA TRBJ1-3 NA TRBV7-6 TGTGCCAGCAGCTTAGGGTCGGGAACGAGGACCTCTGGAAACACCATATATTTT CASSLGSGTRTSGNTIYF
NA TRBJ1-1 medium-sized TRBV11-2 TGTGCCAGCAGCGCCCAGACAGGTAACACTGAAGCTTTCTTT CASSAQTGNTEAFF
TRBD1 TRBJ2-5 NA TRBV29-1 TGCAGCGTTGAGGGACAGGGTCTTTGGGAGACCCAGTACTTC CSVEGQGLWETQYF
NA TRBJ1-2 NA TRBV2 TGTGCCAGCCGGGATCCCCGACGGAACAACTATGGCTACACCTTC CASRDPRRNNYGYTF
TRBD1 TRBJ2-1 NA TRBV7-2 TGTGCCAGCAGCCCCAGACAGGGAACCCGCAATGAGCAGTTCTTC CASSPRQGTRNEQFF
TRBD1 TRBJ2-3 NA TRBV2 TGTGCCAGCAGTGAAGGACAGGGTCGAGATACGCAGTATTTT CASSEGQGRDTQYF
NA TRBJ1-5 NA TRBV6-5 TGTGCCAGCAGTTATGACGGGAATAGCAATCAGCCCCAGCATTTT CASSYDGNSNQPQHF
TRBD1 TRBJ2-5 NA TRBV19 TGTGCCAGTAGTAAGGGACAGGGATTGGAGACCCAGTACTTC CASSKGQGLETQYF
NA TRBJ2-4 NA TRBV28 TGTGCCAGCAGTCTTTTCTTAGCCAAAAACATTCAGTACTTC CASSLFLAKNIQYF
NA TRBJ2-7 NA TRBV4-3 TGCGCCAGCAGCCAAGTTCTTCTAGCAGGCTCCTACGAGCAGTACTTC CASSQVLLAGSYEQYF
TRBD1 TRBJ1-4 NA TRBV30 TGTGCCTGGACGAGGGGACAGGGCTTCGCAACTAATGAAAAACTGTTTTTT CAWTRGQGFATNEKLFF
TRBD2 TRBJ2-2 NA TRBV7-2 TGTGCCAGCAGCTTGAACCTAGCGGGAGGGGGGACCACCGGGGAGCTGTTTTTT CASSLNLAGGGTTGELFF
NA TRBJ1-1 NA TRBV25-1 TGTGCCAGCAGTGATCAATCTAGGGGTAAAACTTTCTTT CASSDQSRGKTFF
TRBD1 TRBJ2-7 NA TRBV28 TGTGCCAGCAGCGGACAGGAAGGATACTACGAGCAGTACTTC CASSGQEGYYEQYF
NA TRBJ2-2 NA TRBV19 TGTGCCAGTAGCCGGATACTCGCGGTCACCGGGGAGCTGTTTTTT CASSRILAVTGELFF
NA TRBJ2-7 NA TRBV2 TGTGCCAGCAAAGGACAGTTGGGGTTAAGCGAGCAGTACTTC CASKGQLGLSEQYF
TRBD1 TRBJ1-3 NA TRBV5-6 TGTGCCAGCAGCCCGACAGGGTATAAGGGAAACACCATATATTTT CASSPTGYKGNTIYF
TRBD1 TRBJ2-7 NA TRBV5-6 TGTGCCAGCAGCGTTATGGACAGGGGGTACTACGAGCAGTACTTC CASSVMDRGYYEQYF
NA TRBJ2-2 NA TRBV6-2/TRBV6-3 TGTGCCAGCAGTTCGCCCGGGTTCACCGGGGAGCTGTTTTTT CASSSPGFTGELFF
TRBD1 TRBJ1-3 NA TRBV4-2 TGTGCCAGCAGCCCTACAGGGGGTGGAAACACCATATATTTT CASSPTGGGNTIYF
NA TRBJ1-2 NA TRBV16 TGTGCCAGCAGCCAACAGGCCGAAGCGGGGTATGGCTACACCTTC CASSQQAEAGYGYTF
NA TRBJ2-1 NA TRBV10-2 TGCGCCAGCAGTGGGCAGGGGCTGGCGAACAATGAGCAGTTCTTC CASSGQGLANNEQFF
NA TRBJ2-5 NA TRBV4-1 TGCGCCAGCAGCCAGAGAACTAAAGGGACTTACCAAGAGACCCAGTACTTC CASSQRTKGTYQETQYF
TRBD1 TRBJ2-7 NA TRBV6-5 TGTGCCAGCAGTTACGACTCAGGGGGTTCGGAGAAGAAGTACTTC CASSYDSGGSEKKYF
TRBD1 TRBJ2-7 NA TRBV5-5 TGTGCCAGCAGCCGATACACACCCGGGACAGGGTCTTACGAGCAGTACTTC CASSRYTPGTGSYEQYF
TRBD2 TRBJ2-3 few TRBV4-2 TGTGCCAGCAGCCCCGCCAGGGGGCTGACTAGCGGGGAACAGGGGTGGCCAGATACGCAGTATTTT CASSPARGLTSGEQGWPDTQYF
NA TRBJ2-5 once TRBV7-9 TGTGCCAGCAGCTCACCGGTACAAGAGACCCAGTACTTC CASSSPVQETQYF
TRBD2 TRBJ2-3 NA TRBV28 TGTGCCAGCAGTTTAGGGGGAGGGTTCAGCACAGATACGCAGTATTTT CASSLGGGFSTDTQYF